The text below deals with one T cell receptor (beta chain). This entry belongs to a study of technical replicates of blood from a handful of donors. Measured with immunoSEQ multiplex PCR; TCRdb has only the in-frame clones, and not every one. The table shows just over 95,000 clones, with under 97% occurring only once. Germline-derived CDR1 and CDR2 are MNHEY and SVGAGI. V lost 0 bases to trimming and J lost 2 bases; unmatched junction nucleotides: 4. The CDR3 runs to 15 residues. Sequencing input: T cells isolated from PBMCs. The source is a human donor in good health. The chain combines TRBV6-5 with TRBJ2-7, with 7 bases matching TRBD2. The DNA for the CDR3 is TGTGCCAGCAGTTACTCGTCGGGACTAACCTACGAGCAGTACTTC. Translated: CASSYSSGLTYEQYF.